This T cell receptor (beta chain) comes out of a study of response to subunit inactivated influenza vaccine. From the RT-PCR reads, TCRdb called clonotypes with MiXCR, one entry per CDR3 protein. This repertoire shows about 800,000 distinct CDR3 sequences, 20% to 25% found once; its top ten account for 9.5% to 13%. This clonotype was picked up a small number of times. This clonotype was obtained from a man aged 45-65 years who received an inactivated influenza vaccine. The material was PBMCs from blood, obtained roughly 5 days after vaccination.

CDR3 in DNA: TGCGCCAGCAGCTTAGAGAGGAGATCTAGCACAGATACGCAGTATTTT. It is translated as CASSLERRSSTDTQYF. The chain carries TRBV5-1 and TRBJ2-3; D remains unclear. Germline values: CDR1 SGHRS, CDR2 YFSETQ. Trimming cost V 2 bases and J 0 bases, with 13 bases left between them. The CDR3 extends over 16 amino acids.